The clone carrying this T cell receptor beta chain was seen ten or more times. V was pared by 6 bases and J by 16 bases, with 7 bases of the junction left unmatched. This CDR3 is built from 11 residues. The data originate from a study of CD8 T cells in ankylosing spondylitis. MiXCR, applied by TCRdb to the 5' RACE reads, yields one record per CDR3 protein. The sample has some 180,000 distinct CDR3 sequences; roughly 18% are singletons. Sequenced sample: blood, either unsorted or a sorted T cell fraction (not recorded which). The rearrangement uses TRBV12-3 or TRBV12-4 and TRBJ2-1; the match to TRBD1 covers 9 bases. The receptor's source is a male donor aged 10 to 30 with ankylosing spondylitis or in good health (not recorded which). CDR3 nucleotides: TGTGCCAGCAGCAAAACAGGGGGCGCTTTCTTC. It translates to CASSKTGGAFF.